This T cell receptor (beta chain) comes out of a study of blood T cell repertoires in COVID-19. The CDR3 loop spans 20 amino acids. The V end was cut by 1 base, the J end by 0 bases, with 22 bases between. The germline CDR1 and CDR2 sequences are SGHTA and FQGTGA. TCRdb keeps only in-frame clones here, not all; method: immunoSEQ multiplex PCR. The sample holds 230,000 or so clones, roughly 90% seen once. Source material: peripheral blood. This TCR derives from a man in his forties with active or convalescent COVID-19. This chain connects TRBV7-3 to TRBJ2-1, with a possible D match to TRBD2 (6 bases). The CDR3 DNA is TGTGCCAGCAGCTTAAGATGGGGGACTCCGTTTCAGAGCTCCTACAATGAGCAGTTCTTC. This codes for CASSLRWGTPFQSSYNEQFF.